This T cell receptor (beta chain) was found in a study of T-cell memory formation after mild COVID-19. Study-wide results and caveats: Detection of some responders pre-infection suggested pre-existing cross-reactive memory T cells participated. Balance between CD4 and CD8 was seen in clones contracting day 15 to 85, and a CD4+ lean was seen in later expanders.

This clonotype was picked up a small number of times. What it binds is unknown. Germline V CDR1 and CDR2: ENHRY, SYGVKD. V lost 7 bases and J 0 bases, leaving 9 bases between the germline ends. CDR3 size: 13 residues. TCRdb passed the 5' RACE reads through MiXCR, listing each CDR3 protein once. Found here are 160,000 or so distinct CDR3 sequences, 31% of them singletons; the top ten hold around 11%. This clonotype was sampled from an adult woman who had mild COVID-19 (a few samples of this study predate the infection). Cell type and time point are not known. Sequencing input: PBMCs or a T cell subset sorted from them (not recorded which). The V gene is TRBV10-3, the J gene TRBJ1-1; D is uncertain. Here the CDR3 reads CAINSRMNTEAFF. The CDR3 DNA reads as TGTGCCATCAATAGTCGAATGAACACTGAAGCTTTCTTT.